This T cell receptor (beta chain) was sequenced during a study of blood T cell repertoires in COVID-19. Study details: Acute-phase and convalescent COVID-19 samples originated in the United States, Italy and Spain.

Germline V gene sequence: CDR1 MNHEY, CDR2 SVGEGT. V was shortened by 0 bases and J by 10 bases, with 16 bases between the two germline ends. This CDR3 spans 15 amino acids. The assay was immunoSEQ multiplex PCR, and TCRdb's table has in-frame clones only and misses some. The sample holds about 200,000 clones, 86% seen once. Source material: PBMCs or T cells enriched from blood (not recorded which). The gene calls are TRBV6-2 or TRBV6-3 and TRBJ2-1; D is possibly TRBD2 (5 bases). The receptor was isolated from a man between 40 and 49 years old with acute COVID-19. The DNA for the CDR3 is TGTGCCAGCAGTTACTCGCTACCCCGTGGACTCGAGCAGTTCTTC. It translates to CASSYSLPRGLEQFF.